This section outlines one T cell receptor beta chain sequence together with its context. The antigen remains unidentified. The data were obtained in a study of spatial heterogeneity in lung cancer. Study-wide context: Detected sequences consistently included more beta-chain ones than alpha-chain ones.

Time point specified: sample taken at primary tumor resection. Unsorted tumor, nontumor lung tissue or cryopreserved PBMC supplied the whole RNA. Study results and limitations: Whereas they appeared in blood less at follow-up, ubiquitous expanded tumor TCRs appeared there more at resection.

The length of the CDR3 is 16 residues. Germline assignment: CDR1 SGHTS and CDR2 YDEGEE. V lost 1 base, J lost 8 bases, and 19 bases lay in between. Every TCR cDNA molecule bore a unique molecular identifier. A single record per CDR3 protein comes from TCRdb applying MiXCR to the 5' RACE reads. The sample lists approximately 52,000 distinct CDR3 sequences, less than 6% seen once, with around 10% in the top ten. The sequencing used PBMCs, collected at surgery. The sequence came from a male donor with early-stage non-small cell lung cancer. The genes are TRBV5-8 and TRBJ2-4; D is perhaps TRBD2 (5 bases). The CDR3 here is CASSLFASLTRDIQYF. CDR3 DNA: TGTGCCAGCAGCTTGTTTGCCAGCCTCACGAGGGACATTCAGTACTTC.